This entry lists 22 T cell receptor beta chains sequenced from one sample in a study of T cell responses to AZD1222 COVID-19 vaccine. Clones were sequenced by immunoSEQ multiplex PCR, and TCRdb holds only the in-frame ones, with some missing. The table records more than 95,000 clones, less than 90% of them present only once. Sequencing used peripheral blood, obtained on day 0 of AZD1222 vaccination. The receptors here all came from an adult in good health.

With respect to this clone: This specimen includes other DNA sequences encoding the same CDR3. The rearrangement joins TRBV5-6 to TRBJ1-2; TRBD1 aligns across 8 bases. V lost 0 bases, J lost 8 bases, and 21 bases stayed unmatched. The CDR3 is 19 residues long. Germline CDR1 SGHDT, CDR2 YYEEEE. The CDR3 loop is CASSLVPTGVSLGQEGYTF. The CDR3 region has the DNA TGTGCCAGCAGCTTGGTCCCGACAGGGGTTTCTCTGGGCCAAGAAGGCTACACCTTC.

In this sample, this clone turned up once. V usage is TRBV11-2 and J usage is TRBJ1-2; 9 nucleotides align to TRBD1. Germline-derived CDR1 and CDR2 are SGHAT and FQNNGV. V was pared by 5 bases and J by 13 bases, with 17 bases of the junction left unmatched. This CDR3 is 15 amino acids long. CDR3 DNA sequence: TGTGCCAGCAGCAACCCGGACCGGGACAGGGCGCCTCCCACCTTC. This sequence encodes CASSNPDRDRAPPTF.

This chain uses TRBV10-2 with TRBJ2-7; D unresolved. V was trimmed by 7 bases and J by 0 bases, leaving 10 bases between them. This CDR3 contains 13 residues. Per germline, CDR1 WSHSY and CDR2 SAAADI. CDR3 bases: TGCGCCAGCACAGGTCAGGACTCCTACGAGCAGTACTTC. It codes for CASTGQDSYEQYF.

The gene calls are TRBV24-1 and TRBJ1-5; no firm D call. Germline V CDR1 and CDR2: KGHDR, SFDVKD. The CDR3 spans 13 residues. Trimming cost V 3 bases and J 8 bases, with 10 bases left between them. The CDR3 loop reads CATSDRGGEPQHF. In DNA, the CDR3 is TGTGCCACCAGTGATCGGGGAGGTGAGCCCCAGCATTTT.

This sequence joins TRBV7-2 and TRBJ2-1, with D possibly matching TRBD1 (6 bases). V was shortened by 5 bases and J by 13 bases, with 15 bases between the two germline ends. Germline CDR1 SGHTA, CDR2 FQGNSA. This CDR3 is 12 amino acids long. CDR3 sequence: CASSTQGGIQFF. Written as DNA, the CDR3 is TGTGCCAGCAGCACCCAAGGGGGAATCCAGTTCTTC.

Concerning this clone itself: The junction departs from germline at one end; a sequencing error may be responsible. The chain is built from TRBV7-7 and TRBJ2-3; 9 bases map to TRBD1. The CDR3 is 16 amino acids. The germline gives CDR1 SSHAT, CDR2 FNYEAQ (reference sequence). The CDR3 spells CASSLNDRGSTDTQYF. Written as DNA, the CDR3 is TGTGCTAGCAGCCTGAATGACAGGGGGAGCACAGATACGCAGTATTTT. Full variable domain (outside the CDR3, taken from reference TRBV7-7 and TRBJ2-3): GAGVSQSPRYKVTKRGQDVTLRCDPISSHATLYWYQQALGQGPEFLTYFNYEAQPDKSGLPSDRFSAERPEGSISTLTIQRTEQRDSAMYRCASSLNDRGSTDTQYFGPGTRLTVL.

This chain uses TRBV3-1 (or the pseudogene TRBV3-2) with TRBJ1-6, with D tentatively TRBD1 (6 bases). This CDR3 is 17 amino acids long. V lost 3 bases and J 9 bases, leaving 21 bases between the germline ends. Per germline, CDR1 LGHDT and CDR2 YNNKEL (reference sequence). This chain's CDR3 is CASSQGAASSLSSPLHF. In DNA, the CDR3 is TGTGCCAGCAGCCAGGGGGCCGCATCTTCCCTCAGTTCACCCCTCCACTTT.

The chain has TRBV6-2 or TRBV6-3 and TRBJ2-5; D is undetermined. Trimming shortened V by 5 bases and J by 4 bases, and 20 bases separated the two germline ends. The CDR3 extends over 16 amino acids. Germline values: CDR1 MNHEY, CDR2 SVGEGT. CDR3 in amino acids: CASSHGGTRVGETQYF. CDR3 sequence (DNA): TGTGCCAGCAGTCACGGTGGAACTCGAGTTGGAGAGACCCAGTACTTC.

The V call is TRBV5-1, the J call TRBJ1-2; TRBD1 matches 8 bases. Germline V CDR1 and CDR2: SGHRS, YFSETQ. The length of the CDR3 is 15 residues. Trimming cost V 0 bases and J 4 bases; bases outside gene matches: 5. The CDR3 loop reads CASSLDRGTSYGYTF. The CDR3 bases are TGCGCCAGCAGCTTGGACAGGGGGACTAGCTATGGCTACACCTTC. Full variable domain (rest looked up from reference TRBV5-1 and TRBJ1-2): KAGVTQTPRYLIKTRGQQVTLSCSPISGHRSVSWYQQTPGQGLQFLFEYFSETQRNKGNFPGRFSGRQFSNSRSEMNVSTLELGDSALYLCASSLDRGTSYGYTFGSGTRLTVV.

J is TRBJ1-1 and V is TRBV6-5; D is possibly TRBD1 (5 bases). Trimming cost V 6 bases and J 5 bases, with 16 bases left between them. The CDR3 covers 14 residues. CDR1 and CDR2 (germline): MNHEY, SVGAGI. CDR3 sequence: CASRVLGPRTEAFF. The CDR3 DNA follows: TGTGCCAGCAGGGTTCTGGGGCCGCGAACTGAAGCTTTCTTT.

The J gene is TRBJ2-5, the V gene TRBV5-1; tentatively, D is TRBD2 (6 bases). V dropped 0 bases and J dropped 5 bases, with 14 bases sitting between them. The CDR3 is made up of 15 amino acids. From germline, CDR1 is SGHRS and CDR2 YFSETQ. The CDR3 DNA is TGCGCCAGCAGCTTGGACGGGAGAAGTGAGGAGACCCAGTACTTC. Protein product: CASSLDGRSEETQYF.

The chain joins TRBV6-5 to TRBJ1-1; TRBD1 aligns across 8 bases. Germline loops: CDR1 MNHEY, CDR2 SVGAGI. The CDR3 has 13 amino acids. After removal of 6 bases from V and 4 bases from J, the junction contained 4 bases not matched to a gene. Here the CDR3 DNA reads TGTGCCAGCAGACCTACAGGGGGCACTGAAGCTTTCTTT. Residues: CASRPTGGTEAFF.

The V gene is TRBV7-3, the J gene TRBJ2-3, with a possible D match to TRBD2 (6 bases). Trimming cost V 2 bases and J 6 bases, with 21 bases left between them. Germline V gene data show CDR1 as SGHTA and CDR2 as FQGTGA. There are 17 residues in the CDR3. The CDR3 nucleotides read TGTGCCAGCAGCTTATTAGGATACGGGGGAGTAACTGATACGCAGTATTTT. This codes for CASSLLGYGGVTDTQYF.

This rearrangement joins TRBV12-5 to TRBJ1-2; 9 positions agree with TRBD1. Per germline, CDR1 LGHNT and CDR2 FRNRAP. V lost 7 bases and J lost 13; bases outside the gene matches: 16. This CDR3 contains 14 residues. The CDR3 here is CASDPDRGFGDLTF. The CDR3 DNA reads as TGTGCTAGTGACCCGGACAGGGGTTTCGGGGACCTCACCTTC. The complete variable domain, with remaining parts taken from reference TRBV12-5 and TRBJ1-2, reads DARVTQTPRHKVTEMGQEVTMRCQPILGHNTVFWYRQTMMQGLELLAYFRNRAPLDDSGMPKDRFSAEMPDATLATLKIQPSEPRDSAVYFCASDPDRGFGDLTFGSGTRLTVV.

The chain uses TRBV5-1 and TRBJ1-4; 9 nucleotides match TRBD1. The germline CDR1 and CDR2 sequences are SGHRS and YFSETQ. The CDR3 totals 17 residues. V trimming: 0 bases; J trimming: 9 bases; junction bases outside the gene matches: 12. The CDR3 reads CASSLDTRTGVAKKLFF. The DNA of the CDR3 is TGCGCCAGCAGCTTGGATACCCGGACAGGGGTCGCCAAAAAACTGTTTTTT.

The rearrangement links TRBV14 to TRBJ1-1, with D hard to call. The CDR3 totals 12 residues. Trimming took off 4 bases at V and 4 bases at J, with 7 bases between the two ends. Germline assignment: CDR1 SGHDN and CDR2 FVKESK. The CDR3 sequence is CASSRRGTEAFF. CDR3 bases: TGTGCCAGCAGCCGACGGGGCACTGAAGCTTTCTTT.

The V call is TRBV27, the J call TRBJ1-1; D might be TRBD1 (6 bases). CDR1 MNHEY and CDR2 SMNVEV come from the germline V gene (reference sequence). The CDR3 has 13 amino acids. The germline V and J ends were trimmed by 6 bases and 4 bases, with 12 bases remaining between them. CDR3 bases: TGTGCCAGCAGCCCTACAGGGAGCACTGAAGCTTTCTTT. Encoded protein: CASSPTGSTEAFF.

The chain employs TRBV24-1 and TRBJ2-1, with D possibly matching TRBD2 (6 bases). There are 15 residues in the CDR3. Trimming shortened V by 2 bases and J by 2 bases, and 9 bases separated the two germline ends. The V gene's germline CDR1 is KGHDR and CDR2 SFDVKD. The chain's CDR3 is CATSDSGGTYNEQFF. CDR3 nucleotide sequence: TGTGCCACCAGTGATTCTGGGGGGACCTACAATGAGCAGTTCTTC.

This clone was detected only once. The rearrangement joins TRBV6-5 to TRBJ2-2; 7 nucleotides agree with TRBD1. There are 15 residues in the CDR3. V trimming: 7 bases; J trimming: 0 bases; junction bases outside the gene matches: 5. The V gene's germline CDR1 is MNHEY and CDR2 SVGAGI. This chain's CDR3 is CASTLQGANTGELFF. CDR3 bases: TGTGCCAGCACCCTCCAGGGGGCGAACACCGGGGAGCTGTTTTTT.

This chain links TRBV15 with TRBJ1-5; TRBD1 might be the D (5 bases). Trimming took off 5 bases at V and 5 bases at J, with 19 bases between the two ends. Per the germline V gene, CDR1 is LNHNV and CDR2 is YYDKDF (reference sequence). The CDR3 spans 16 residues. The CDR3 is CATSRGWGGRDQPQHF. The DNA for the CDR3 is TGTGCCACCAGCCGGGGGTGGGGGGGAAGAGATCAGCCCCAGCATTTT. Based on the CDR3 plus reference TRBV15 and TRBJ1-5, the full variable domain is DAMVIQNPRYQVTQFGKPVTLSCSQTLNHNVMYWYQQKSSQAPKLLFHYYDKDFNNEADTPDNFQSRRPNTSFCFLDIRSPGLGDTAMYLCATSRGWGGRDQPQHFGDGTRLSIL.

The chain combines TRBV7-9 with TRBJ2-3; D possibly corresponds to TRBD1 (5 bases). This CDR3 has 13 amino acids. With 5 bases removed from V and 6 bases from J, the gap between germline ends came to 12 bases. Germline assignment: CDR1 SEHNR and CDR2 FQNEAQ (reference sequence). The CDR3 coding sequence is TGTGCCAGCAGCCAGACAGCCTCGGATACGCAGTATTTT. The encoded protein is CASSQTASDTQYF.

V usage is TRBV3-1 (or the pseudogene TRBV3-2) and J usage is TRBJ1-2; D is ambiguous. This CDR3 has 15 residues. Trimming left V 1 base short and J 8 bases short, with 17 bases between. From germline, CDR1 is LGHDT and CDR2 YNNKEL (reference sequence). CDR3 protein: CASSQVSGPSRGYTF. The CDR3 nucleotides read TGTGCCAGCAGCCAAGTGAGTGGCCCCTCTCGGGGCTACACCTTC.